Shown below are 27 T cell receptor beta chains from a single sample sequenced in a study of long-term antiretroviral therapy in people with HIV. The immunoSEQ assay was v3.0, run at survey level. Repertoires were generated with immunoSEQ multiplex PCR, while TCRdb's copy carries only in-frame clones and drops some. The table has some 29,000 clones, around 97% seen once. The specimen comprised unsorted PBMCs, sampled 7.6 years after starting antiretroviral therapy. Receptors originate from a man in his thirties or forties with HIV.

The V call is TRBV4-2, the J call TRBJ1-2; D is unresolved. The V gene lost 0 bases and the J gene lost 2 bases, with 10 bases spanning the gap. In germline, CDR1 is LGHNA, CDR2 YNFKEQ. CDR3 length: 15 residues. The CDR3 DNA sequence: TGTGCCAGCAGCCAAGATCGGTCCAGGAACTATGGCTACACCTTC. This encodes CASSQDRSRNYGYTF.

The rearrangement links TRBV5-6 to TRBJ2-3, with 10 bases fitting TRBD1. V shed 4 bases and J 3 bases; nucleotides not matched to a gene: 2. The CDR3 sequence is 14 residues long. CDR1 and CDR2 (germline): SGHDT, YYEEEE. CDR3 nucleotide sequence: TGTGCCAGCAGCAGACAGGGGGCGACAGATACGCAGTATTTT. It yields the protein CASSRQGATDTQYF.

This chain joins TRBV10-3 and TRBJ1-1; a possible D gene is TRBD1 (5 bases). Trimming took 4 bases from V and 5 from J, leaving 11 bases between them. This CDR3 has 13 residues. CDR1 is ENHRY, CDR2 SYGVKD, per germline. The CDR3 here is CAISGQGRTEAFF. The CDR3 DNA reads as TGTGCCATCAGTGGGCAGGGAAGGACTGAAGCTTTCTTT.

This clone was detected only once. The DNA for the CDR3 is TGTGCCAGCAGCCCCCAGGGGAGCTCTGGAAACACCATATATTTT. Its translation is CASSPQGSSGNTIYF. The gene calls are TRBV7-9 and TRBJ1-3; D is possibly TRBD1 (6 bases). The V and J ends lost 5 bases and 0 bases respectively, with 11 bases between them. This CDR3 contains 15 residues. Germline CDR1 reads SEHNR; CDR2 reads FQNEAQ (reference sequence).

The V call is TRBV19, the J call TRBJ1-2; a weak D match, TRBD1 (5 bases). This CDR3 contains 17 residues. The V and J ends lost 1 base and 5 bases respectively, with 20 bases between them. In germline, CDR1 is LNHDA, CDR2 SQIVND (reference sequence). Here the CDR3 reads CASSIGHGATEIYGYTF. The DNA of the CDR3 is TGTGCCAGTAGTATAGGGCATGGGGCGACGGAAATTTATGGCTACACCTTC.

The genes are TRBV29-1 and TRBJ1-5; D might be TRBD1 (5 bases). V was cut by 1 base and J by 7 bases, with 11 bases left in between. The CDR3 has 13 residues. Germline values: CDR1 SQVTM, CDR2 ANQGSEA. The CDR3 reads CSVEVGRGQPQHF. CDR3 bases: TGCAGCGTTGAAGTGGGACGGGGACAGCCCCAGCATTTT.

The chain carries TRBV2 and TRBJ2-5, with 12 bases fitting TRBD2. The CDR3 has 15 residues. V dropped 2 bases and J dropped 2; count of bases not matched to a gene: 0. The germline V gene encodes CDR1 SNHLY and CDR2 FYNNEI. In DNA, the CDR3 is TGTGCCAGCAGTGAAACTAGCGGGGGGCAAGAGACCCAGTACTTC. This gives the protein CASSETSGGQETQYF.

The chain uses TRBV7-2 and TRBJ1-5; tentative D call: TRBD1 (6 bases). The V gene's germline CDR1 is SGHTA and CDR2 FQGNSA. The CDR3 has 14 amino acids. With 3 bases removed from V and 7 bases from J, the gap between germline ends came to 13 bases. CDR3 amino acids: CASSFRGTDQPQHF. The CDR3 nucleotides read TGTGCCAGCAGCTTTAGGGGGACGGACCAGCCCCAGCATTTT.

V is TRBV7-6 and J is TRBJ2-3; no definite D call. Deletions cut 2 bases from V and 0 bases from J, with 15 bases between. CDR1 is SGHVS and CDR2 is FNYEAQ in the germline V gene. The CDR3 consists of 17 residues. DNA of the CDR3: TGTGCCAGCAGCTTACTATCTCGGGCCTCTAGCACAGATACGCAGTATTTT. Amino acids: CASSLLSRASSTDTQYF.

The V and J genes are TRBV21-1 and TRBJ2-7; the table calls TRBD1, which could not be checked here. TRBV21-1 is given as a pseudogene. The length of the CDR3 is 12 residues. The CDR3 region is CASSKAFYEQYF. CDR3 DNA sequence: TGTGCCAGCAGCAAGGCCTTCTACGAGCAGTACTTC.

This rearrangement joins TRBV19 to TRBJ2-2; possibly TRBD2 for D (6 bases). Germline V gene lookup returns CDR1 LNHDA and CDR2 SQIVND (reference sequence). The V gene lost 6 bases and the J gene lost 3 bases, with 14 bases spanning the gap. The CDR3 is 15 amino acids. The CDR3 spells CASRSPEGYTGELFF. The DNA for the CDR3 is TGTGCCAGTAGGTCCCCGGAGGGATACACCGGGGAGCTGTTTTTT.

The CDR3 nucleotides are TGCAGCGTTGAAGATTTAAACGATGGCACTGAAGCTTTCTTT. Residues: CSVEDLNDGTEAFF. The V gene is TRBV29-1, the J gene TRBJ1-1, with unresolved D. The CDR3 is made up of 14 amino acids. Trimming pared 0 bases from V and 4 bases from J, leaving 12 bases between. From germline, CDR1 is SQVTM and CDR2 ANQGSEA.

The chain recombines TRBV19 with TRBJ2-1; a possible D gene is TRBD2 (5 bases). Trimming removed 3 bases at V and 4 bases at J, with 13 bases between. This CDR3 region has 15 residues. Germline V CDR1 and CDR2: LNHDA, SQIVND (reference sequence). CDR3 sequence: CASSIPGERYNEQFF. The CDR3 DNA follows: TGTGCCAGTAGTATTCCTGGGGAGCGGTACAATGAGCAGTTCTTC.

The chain links TRBV27 to TRBJ2-1, with 8 bases matching TRBD2. J was trimmed by 8 bases and V by 6 bases; bases with no gene match: 12. This CDR3 spans 15 amino acids. CDR1 is MNHEY and CDR2 is SMNVEV in the germline V gene (reference sequence). CDR3 sequence (DNA): TGTGCCAGCAGAGGACTAGCTATATACCGGGATGAGCAGTTCTTC. As protein: CASRGLAIYRDEQFF.

The genes are TRBV30 and TRBJ1-1; D is unclear. Germline-derived CDR1 and CDR2 are GTSNPN and SVGIG (reference sequence). CDR3 length: 14 amino acids. V lost 7 bases, J lost 2 bases, and 17 bases lay in between. The chain's CDR3 is CALSWRSGNTEAFF. CDR3 nucleotide sequence: TGTGCCTTATCGTGGAGGTCGGGTAACACTGAAGCTTTCTTT.

The CDR3 protein is CASSIGQANYGYTF. Here the CDR3 DNA reads TGTGCCAGCAGCATCGGACAGGCCAACTATGGCTACACCTTC. The gene calls are TRBV7-9 and TRBJ1-2, with 7 positions matching TRBD1. Germline values: CDR1 SEHNR, CDR2 FQNEAQ (reference sequence). The junction had 5 bases not matched to a gene; V was cut back by 5 bases and J by 2 bases. The length of the CDR3 is 14 residues. The whole variable domain, remainder taken from reference TRBV7-9 and TRBJ1-2, is DTGVSQNPRHKITKRGQNVTFRCDPISEHNRLYWYRQTLGQGPEFLTYFQNEAQLEKSRLLSDRFSAERPKGSFSTLEIQRTEQGDSAMYLCASSIGQANYGYTFGSGTRLTVV.

The chain employs TRBV25-1 and TRBJ2-1; 12 bases map to TRBD1. The germline V gene has CDR1 MGHDK and CDR2 SYGVNS. CDR3 length: 15 residues. Trimming removed 8 bases from V and 9 bases from J; junction bases left unmatched: 11. Here the CDR3 DNA reads TGTGCCAGCCGAACTCCGGGACAGGGGGCGGGTGAGCAGTTCTTC. Its translation: CASRTPGQGAGEQFF.

The V gene is TRBV7-2, the J gene TRBJ2-2, with a weak D call TRBD2 (6 bases). Germline V lookup: CDR1 SGHTA, CDR2 FQGNSA. Deletions cut 1 base from V and 2 bases from J, with 14 bases between. The CDR3 covers 17 residues. The CDR3 DNA follows: TGTGCCAGCAGCTTAGTCGAGGAGGGTCATAACACCGGGGAGCTGTTTTTT. Its protein product is CASSLVEEGHNTGELFF. Full variable domain (outside the CDR3, taken from reference TRBV7-2 and TRBJ2-2): GAGVSQSPSNKVTEKGKDVELRCDPISGHTALYWYRQSLGQGLEFLIYFQGNSAPDKSGLPSDRFSAERTGGSVSTLTIQRTQQEDSAVYLCASSLVEEGHNTGELFFGEGSRLTVL.

The rearrangement uses TRBV2 and TRBJ1-5, with a tentative D call TRBD1 (5 bases). Germline V CDR1 and CDR2: SNHLY, FYNNEI. This CDR3 spans 14 amino acids. V lost 3 bases, J lost 6 bases, and 12 bases lay in between. This CDR3 reads CASSEGGFGQPQHF. The CDR3 region has the DNA TGTGCCAGCAGTGAGGGGGGATTCGGTCAGCCCCAGCATTTT.

The CDR3 region is CASSLADGAPHASLYNEQFF. The CDR3 DNA reads as TGTGCCAGCAGCTTAGCCGACGGAGCCCCCCACGCTAGCCTCTACAATGAGCAGTTCTTC. The chain couples TRBV13 to TRBJ2-1; D may be TRBD2 (5 bases). This CDR3 has 20 residues. The ends were cut back, 1 base at V and 3 bases at J, with 25 bases in the middle. Germline V gene sequence: CDR1 PRHDT, CDR2 FYEKMQ (reference sequence).

The chain combines TRBV30 with TRBJ2-2; D is possibly TRBD1 or TRBD2 (5 bases each). V was cut by 8 bases and J by 1 base, with 14 bases left in between. Germline V CDR1 and CDR2: GTSNPN, SVGIG (reference sequence). The CDR3 is 14 amino acids. The CDR3 region is CAGVGPRNTGELFF. The CDR3 DNA sequence: TGTGCCGGCGTGGGACCAAGGAACACCGGGGAGCTGTTTTTT. The full variable domain, with the rest looked up from reference TRBV30 and TRBJ2-2, is SQTIHQWPATLVQPVGSPLSLECTVEGTSNPNLYWYRQAAGRGLQLLFYSVGIGQISSEVPQNLSASRPQDRQFILSSKKLLLSDSGFYLCAGVGPRNTGELFFGEGSRLTVL.

This chain links TRBV9 with TRBJ1-4; 11 bases agree with TRBD1. Germline CDR1 is SGDLS and CDR2 is YYNGEE. The CDR3 covers 15 residues. After removal of 0 bases from V and 6 bases from J, the junction contained 1 base not matched to a gene. The CDR3 DNA sequence: TGTGCCAGCAGCGTAGAGGACAGGGGGCATGAAAAACTGTTTTTT. The encoded protein is CASSVEDRGHEKLFF.

This sequence joins TRBV10-1 and TRBJ1-5; TRBD1 might be the D (6 bases). CDR3 length equals 14 residues. Germline assignment: CDR1 WNHNN and CDR2 SYGVQD (reference sequence). V lost 5 bases and J 6 bases, leaving 14 bases between the germline ends. In DNA, the CDR3 is TGCGCCAGCAGTCATGGGGGCCGCGCTCAGCCCCAGCATTTT. It encodes CASSHGGRAQPQHF.

This chain uses TRBV6-1 with TRBJ1-5; possible D gene TRBD1, 5 bases. Trimming took 8 bases from V and 6 from J, leaving 20 bases between them. This CDR3 is built from 15 residues. Germline V gives CDR1 MNHNS, CDR2 SASEGT. DNA for the CDR3: TGTGCCAGCGTGGGCCCGGGGGACGTAGGTCAGCCCCAGCATTTT. Translated: CASVGPGDVGQPQHF.

The chain employs TRBV5-1 and TRBJ2-7, with no clear D. Per the germline V gene, CDR1 is SGHRS and CDR2 is YFSETQ. The CDR3 runs 14 residues. The V end was cut by 0 bases, the J end by 5 bases, with 12 bases between. DNA of the CDR3: TGCGCCAGCAGCTTGGGGGCGGTTGAAAACGAGCAGTACTTC. This codes for CASSLGAVENEQYF.

This chain uses TRBV7-2 with TRBJ2-3; D might be TRBD2 (7 bases). Deletions cut 5 bases from V and 4 bases from J, with 19 bases between. The length of the CDR3 is 16 residues. Germline V gene sequence: CDR1 SGHTA, CDR2 FQGNSA. The CDR3 reads CASSPGAGRAPDTQYF. DNA for the CDR3: TGTGCCAGCAGCCCGGGGGCAGGGAGGGCCCCAGATACGCAGTATTTT.

The V gene is TRBV2, the J gene TRBJ1-1; 7 bases are a match to TRBD1. This CDR3 comprises 15 residues. V lost 7 bases, J lost 1 base, and 9 bases stayed unmatched. Germline V CDR1 and CDR2: SNHLY, FYNNEI. In DNA, the CDR3 is TGTGCCAGCACCGGCCTTGGGACAGCGAACACTGAAGCTTTCTTT. Amino acids: CASTGLGTANTEAFF.